This paragraph covers one TCR beta chain sequence. Its antigen is undetermined. This specimen includes other DNA sequences encoding the same CDR3. TCRdb keeps only in-frame clones here, not all; method: immunoSEQ multiplex PCR. The sample lists about 6,800 clones; 80% to 90% were seen once. The CDR3 length is 15 residues. Germline assignment: CDR1 SEHNR and CDR2 FQNEAQ (reference sequence). V dropped 5 bases and J dropped 5; count of bases not matched to a gene: 7. This sample is drawn from a study of follicular helper T cells after annual influenza vaccination. For the study at large: After each seasonal flu vaccination, blood came on days 0, 7 and 28. Some donors were sampled over the 2013-2014, 2014-2015 and 2015-2016 vaccinations. Whole-study findings and limits: ICOS+CD38+ cTfh clonality tracked population frequency, and its change tracked circulating plasmablast change. Productive TCRB sequences came from only about 9-21% of cells.

Indicated time point: 2015-2016 season, 7 days after influenza vaccination. This specimen consisted of CXCR5- memory CD4+ T cells sorted from blood, obtained 7 days after influenza vaccination. The sequence was obtained from an adult who received the influenza vaccine. The chain combines TRBV7-9 with TRBJ1-4, with TRBD1 matching over 8 bases. CDR3 in amino acids: CASSIGTGENEKLFF. The CDR3 DNA reads as TGTGCCAGCAGCATCGGGACAGGAGAAAATGAAAAACTGTTTTTT.